Listed below are T cell receptor beta chains from one sample, sequenced in a study of cytomegalovirus exposure and HLA in healthy donors. Method: immunoSEQ multiplex PCR; TCRdb's copy keeps in-frame clones and lacks some. The sample shows 150,000 or so clones, 75% of them seen only once. The specimen was PBMCs. The receptors were sampled from a woman aged 40 to 50 in good health and CMV-seropositive. The conserved cysteine and the conserved F or W are not part of the CDR3 here. Fields, in order: J gene, V gene, CDR3 protein.

>TRBJ2-7|TRBV11-1
ASRYRGTTYEQY
>TRBJ2-7|TRBV14
ASSQGGTGTYEQY
>TRBJ1-3|TRBV5-1
ASSSSSQGSGNTIY
>TRBJ2-7|TRBV7-9
ASSLLGHTYEQY
>TRBJ2-1|TRBV27
ASSLSGTGVHEQF
>TRBJ2-7|TRBV5-1
ASRTAGGGEQY
>TRBJ2-1|TRBV19
ASIGTSGNNEQF
>TRBJ2-5|TRBV5-1
ASKQGDHQETQY
>TRBJ2-1|TRBV6-4
ASSDSYRGGYNEQF
>TRBJ1-2|TRBV28
ATGREPTNYGYT
>TRBJ1-5|TRBV6-1
ASSEAPRERGNQPQH
>TRBJ2-5|TRBV7-2
ASSFQSSGQETQY
>TRBJ2-3|TRBV6-1
ASSGGDRSTDTQY
>TRBJ2-3|TRBV5-3
ARRLQGNPGDTQY
>TRBJ1-4|TRBV2
ASIRVANEKLF
>TRBJ2-4|TRBV19
ASSIPSDRGLGIQY
>TRBJ2-7|TRBV7-2
ASSLEGSGSYEQY
>TRBJ2-1|TRBV5-1
ASSTGLVVDEQF
>TRBJ2-7|TRBV20-1
SASGRSGY
>TRBJ2-1|TRBV7-9
ASSPSGSSYNEQF
>TRBJ2-3|TRBV14
ASSQDGQGWSTTDTQY
>TRBJ2-7|TRBV7-9
ASSFVSGSSYEQY
>TRBJ1-1|TRBV2
ASSLDREVGAF
>TRBJ2-2|TRBV6-1
ASSALAGGGNAGELF
>TRBJ1-1|TRBV11-2
ASSAASMKTEAF
>TRBJ2-1|TRBV27
ASSLSGGTLINNEQF
>.|TRBV6-1
ASSENRGYEQY
>TRBJ2-2|TRBV15
ATRRGLAGVSNTGELF
>TRBJ2-7|TRBV7-3
ASSLTGVSYEQY
>TRBJ1-5|TRBV21-1
ASSVPHRGDNQPQH
>TRBJ2-3|TRBV7-9
ASSRDTDTQY
>TRBJ2-5|TRBV4-3
ASSQDPGQGATQY
>TRBJ1-1|TRBV7-2
ASSERTGVYGTEAF
>TRBJ2-7|TRBV28
ASSLAVYEQY
>TRBJ1-1|TRBV25-1
ASSVRGIGTEAF
>TRBJ1-5|TRBV6-1
ASSSRGENQPQH
>TRBJ2-7|TRBV7-2
ASSAQGDRYEQY
>TRBJ2-6|TRBV5-4
ASSWDSPSGANVLT
>TRBJ2-7|TRBV5-5
ATQAGTSPHEQY
>TRBJ2-7|TRBV27
ASSLRAGPTYEQY
>TRBJ1-5|TRBV6-4
ASSAFCRGWDQPQH
>TRBJ1-1|TRBV5-1
ASSLLPRDREAF
>TRBJ2-3|TRBV7-2
ASSLDSSTVPSTDTQY
>TRBJ2-1|TRBV28
ASSWGGAGGYNEQF
>TRBJ2-7|TRBV9
ASSVGLAVDTYEQY
>TRBJ1-5|TRBV7-2
ASSIRQGTQPQH
>TRBJ1-5|TRBV27
ASSFAGLGQPQH
>TRBJ1-4|TRBV5-1
ASSSGTGIEKLF
>TRBJ1-1|TRBV5-1
ASSSGQGVGDTEAF
>TRBJ2-7|TRBV27
ASSRTGEREQY
>TRBJ2-1|TRBV25-1
ASSESGGDHSYNEQF
>TRBJ2-7|TRBV27
ASSPGTSGISYEQY
>TRBJ2-5|TRBV7-2
ASSLQHQETQY
>TRBJ2-2|TRBV5-6
ASSSLDGRNTGELF
>TRBJ2-3|TRBV25-1
ASSDRHGTGPTDTQY
>TRBJ1-5|TRBV7-2
ASSLAGQVNQPQH
>TRBJ2-6|TRBV29-1
SPGGTSGANVLT
>TRBJ1-2|TRBV27
ASKYTGVSYGYT